This T cell receptor beta chain is from a study of neurological immune-mediated disorders. From the 5' RACE reads, TCRdb called clonotypes with MiXCR, one entry per CDR3 protein. The sample holds about 35,000 distinct CDR3 sequences, about 4.1% seen once. The CDR3 is 12 residues long. V shed 5 bases, J shed 5 bases, and the junction held 5 bases outside the gene matches. Germline CDR1 DFQATT, CDR2 SNEGSKA (reference sequence). This clonotype has ten or more counts. Its antigen is not known. Study-level results: The absence of shared CDR3 amino acid sequences among expanded clones across subjects suggests private repertoires in all groups.

J is TRBJ2-5 and V is TRBV20-1; 7 bases agree with TRBD1. The specimen sequenced was PBMCs. The source is a man aged 25-45 years with multiple sclerosis. The CDR3, as DNA: TGCAGTGCTGTTGACAGGGATGAGACCCAGTACTTC. Translation: CSAVDRDETQYF.